The entry below describes one T cell receptor beta chain. It lacks a known antigen. No quality values exist for individual bases; no much larger clone is one base distant. The library was prepared using the immunoSEQ multiplex PCR assay. As stored in TCRdb, this immuneACCESS dataset retains in-frame rearrangements with V and J assigned. A fraction of the clones does not appear; measured against another copy, unresolved V genes explain less than half of the discrepancy, and the remainder lacks a known reason. The sample data list some 99,000 clones, and 90% to 95% of these were observed just once. Approximately 2.2% of the sample comes from the top ten. The sample originates from a study of T cell changes during pregnancy in multiple sclerosis (dated by TCRdb to about 2019). In the study overall: The study examined how the T cell repertoire changed over the course of pregnancy in women with multiple sclerosis.

V sheds 4 bases and J sheds 2 bases, leaving 16 bases between their ends. According to the germline V gene (reference sequence), CDR1 reads SGHNT and CDR2 reads YYREEE. From its cysteine to its phenylalanine, the CDR3 spans 15 amino acids. The only DNA kept is the CDR3, 45 bases in frame from the first base. The chain uses TRBV5-4 and TRBJ2-7, with TRBD1 tentatively as D gene (6 bases match). The specimen was peripheral blood, collected after pregnancy. The receptor's source is a female donor in good health, enrolled as a control in a pregnancy study. DNA sequence: TGTGCCAGCAGCCACGGACAGATTATAACCTACGAGCAGTACTTC. Translation gives CASSHGQIITYEQYF.